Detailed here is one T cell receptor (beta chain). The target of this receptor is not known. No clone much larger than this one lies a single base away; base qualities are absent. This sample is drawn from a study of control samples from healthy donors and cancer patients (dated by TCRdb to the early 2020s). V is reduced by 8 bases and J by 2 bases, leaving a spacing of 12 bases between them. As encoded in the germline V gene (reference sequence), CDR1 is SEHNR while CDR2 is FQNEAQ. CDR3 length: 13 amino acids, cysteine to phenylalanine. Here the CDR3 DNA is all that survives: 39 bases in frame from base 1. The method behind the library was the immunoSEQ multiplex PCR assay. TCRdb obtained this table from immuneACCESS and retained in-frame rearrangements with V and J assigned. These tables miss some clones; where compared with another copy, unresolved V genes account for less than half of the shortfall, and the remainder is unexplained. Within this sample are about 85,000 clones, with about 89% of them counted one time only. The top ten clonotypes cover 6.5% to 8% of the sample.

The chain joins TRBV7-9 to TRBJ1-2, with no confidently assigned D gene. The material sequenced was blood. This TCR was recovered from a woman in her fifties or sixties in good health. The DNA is TGTGCCAGCCTCCCACAGAGAAACTATGGCTACACCTTC. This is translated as CASLPQRNYGYTF.